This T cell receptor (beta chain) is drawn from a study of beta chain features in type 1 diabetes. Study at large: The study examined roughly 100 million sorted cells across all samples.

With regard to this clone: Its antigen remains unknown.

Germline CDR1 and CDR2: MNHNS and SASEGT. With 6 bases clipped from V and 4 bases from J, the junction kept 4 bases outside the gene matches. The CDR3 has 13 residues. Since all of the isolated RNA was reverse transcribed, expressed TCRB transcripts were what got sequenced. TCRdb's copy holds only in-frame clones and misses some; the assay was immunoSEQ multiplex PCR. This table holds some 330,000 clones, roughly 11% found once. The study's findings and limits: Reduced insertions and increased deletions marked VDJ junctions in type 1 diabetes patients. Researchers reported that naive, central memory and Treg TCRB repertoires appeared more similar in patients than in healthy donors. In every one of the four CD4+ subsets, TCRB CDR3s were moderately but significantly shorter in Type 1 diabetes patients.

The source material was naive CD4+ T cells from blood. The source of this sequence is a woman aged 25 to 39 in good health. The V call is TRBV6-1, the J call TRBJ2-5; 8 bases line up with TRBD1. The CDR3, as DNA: TGTGCCAGCAGGGACAGGGCCGGAGAGACCCAGTACTTC. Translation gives CASRDRAGETQYF.